A selection of T cell receptor beta chains follows, all from one sample in a study of control samples from healthy donors and cancer patients. Profiling relied on immunoSEQ multiplex PCR, and the TCRdb table lists in-frame clones only, not all of them. The sample shows some 120,000 clones, around 92% of them seen only once. The sequenced sample consisted of PBMCs. The receptors were gathered from a man at least 80 years old with head and neck cancer. CDR3s include the opening cysteine and the closing phenylalanine or tryptophan. D genes are given only for firm matches. Clone size, where shown, is once, few, many, or a class for clones that have expanded.

j_call	clone_size	d_call	v_call	cdr3_aa	cdr3_nt
TRBJ2-3	.	TRBD2	TRBV7-9	CASSFGGAFVDTQYF	TGTGCCAGCAGCTTCGGGGGGGCCTTCGTAGATACGCAGTATTTT
TRBJ2-1	.	TRBD2	TRBV18	CASSPQRTSGTHNEQFF	TGTGCCAGCTCACCACAACGGACTAGCGGGACCCACAATGAGCAGTTCTTC
TRBJ2-1	.	.	TRBV5-5	CASSLEGTNEQFF	TGTGCCAGCAGCTTGGAAGGGACCAATGAGCAGTTCTTC
TRBJ2-1	.	.	TRBV6-5	CASVISSYNEQFF	TGTGCCTCCGTCATTAGCTCCTACAATGAGCAGTTCTTC
TRBJ2-7	few	.	TRBV2	CASIIGIPNSYEQYF	TGTGCCAGCATTATTGGGATACCAAACTCCTACGAGCAGTACTTC
TRBJ2-5	.	.	TRBV7-9	CASSPEYQETQYF	TGTGCCAGCAGCCCGGAATACCAAGAGACCCAGTACTTC
TRBJ2-1	.	TRBD2	TRBV10-1	CASSPLAGGRPNEQFF	TGCGCCAGCAGTCCACTAGCGGGAGGTCGGCCCAATGAGCAGTTCTTC
TRBJ2-1	.	.	TRBV30	CAWSGSFGRLDEQFF	TGTGCCTGGAGTGGTTCGTTCGGTCGGCTGGATGAGCAGTTCTTC
TRBJ1-1	.	.	TRBV5-6	CASSPTGNTEAFF	TGTGCCAGCAGCCCCACAGGGAACACTGAAGCTTTCTTT
TRBJ2-7	.	.	TRBV6-6	CASKSGSSSYEQYF	TGTGCCAGCAAGAGTGGGTCGAGCTCCTACGAGCAGTACTTC
TRBJ2-7	.	.	TRBV15	CATSTQLSLHRGALYEQYF	TGTGCCACCAGCACCCAACTTTCCCTGCACCGAGGGGCCCTGTACGAGCAGTACTTC
TRBJ1-5	.	TRBD1	TRBV15	CATSLFDRGRNQPQHF	TGTGCCACCAGCCTATTCGACAGGGGACGCAATCAGCCCCAGCATTTT
TRBJ2-5	.	TRBD1	TRBV5-1	CASSLGRGTGFKETQYF	TGCGCCAGCAGCTTGGGGCGCGGGACAGGGTTTAAAGAGACCCAGTACTTC
TRBJ1-6	once	TRBD1	TRBV6-6	CASSYRQGDNSPLHF	TGTGCCAGCAGTTACAGACAGGGTGATAATTCACCCCTCCACTTT
TRBJ2-6	.	.	TRBV5-5	CASSSSALEANVLTF	TGTGCCAGCAGCTCGTCAGCTCTAGAGGCCAACGTCCTGACTTTC
TRBJ1-3	.	.	TRBV6-5	CATSGISGNTIYF	TGTGCCACCTCGGGGATATCTGGAAACACCATATATTTT
TRBJ1-3	.	.	TRBV2	CAGGTGNTIYF	TGTGCCGGGGGAACTGGAAACACCATATATTTT
TRBJ2-6	.	.	TRBV5-1	CASSLLWQGTGANVLTF	TGCGCCAGCAGCCTACTGTGGCAGGGGACTGGGGCCAACGTCCTGACTTTC
TRBJ2-7	.	TRBD2	TRBV7-8	CASSALLAGGPSSAEQYF	TGTGCCAGCAGCGCCCTACTAGCGGGAGGGCCAAGTTCAGCGGAGCAGTACTTC
TRBJ2-7	.	.	TRBV6-1	CASSEAFLGGSYEQYF	TGTGCCAGCAGTGAAGCCTTCTTAGGGGGGTCCTACGAGCAGTACTTC
TRBJ2-2	.	TRBD2	TRBV10-3	CAISPEASGFFAANTGELFF	TGTGCCATCAGTCCGGAGGCTAGCGGGTTTTTTGCCGCGAACACCGGGGAGCTGTTTTTT
TRBJ1-6	.	TRBD1	TRBV6-4	CASRGTVGSPLHF	TGTGCCAGCAGGGGGACAGTGGGTTCACCCCTCCACTTT
TRBJ2-3	.	.	TRBV10-3	CAISESTDTQYF	TGTGCCATCAGTGAGTCGACAGATACGCAGTATTTT
TRBJ1-6	.	.	TRBV18	CASSPGPLRQSYNSPLHF	TGTGCCAGCTCACCCGGTCCTCTTCGACAGAGTTATAATTCACCCCTCCACTTT
TRBJ2-3	.	.	TRBV5-1	CASSAGVGTDTQYF	TGCGCCAGCAGCGCAGGGGTAGGCACAGATACGCAGTATTTT
TRBJ2-3	.	.	TRBV28	CASTLGITDTQYF	TGTGCCAGCACGCTGGGCATTACAGATACGCAGTATTTT
TRBJ2-1	once	TRBD2	TRBV29-1	CSAVGDYSYNEQFF	TGCAGCGCTGTAGGGGACTACTCCTACAATGAGCAGTTCTTC
TRBJ2-1	once	TRBD2	TRBV18	CASSGQTSAFYNEQFF	TGTGCCAGCTCAGGACAAACTAGCGCCTTTTACAATGAGCAGTTCTTC
TRBJ2-3	.	.	TRBV7-2	CASSFGGYRTDTQYF	TGTGCCAGCAGCTTTGGCGGGTATCGCACAGATACGCAGTATTTT